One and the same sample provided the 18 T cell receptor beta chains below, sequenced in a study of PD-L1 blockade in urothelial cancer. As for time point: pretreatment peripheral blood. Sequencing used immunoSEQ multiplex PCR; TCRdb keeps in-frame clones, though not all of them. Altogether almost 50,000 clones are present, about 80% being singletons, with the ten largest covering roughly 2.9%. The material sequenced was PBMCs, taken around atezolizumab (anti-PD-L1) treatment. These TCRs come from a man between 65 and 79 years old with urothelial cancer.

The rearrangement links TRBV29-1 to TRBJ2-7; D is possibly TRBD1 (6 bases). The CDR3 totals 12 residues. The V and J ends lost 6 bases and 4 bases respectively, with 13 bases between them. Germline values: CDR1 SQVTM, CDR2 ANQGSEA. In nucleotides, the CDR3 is TGCAGCGTCCGACAGGTGGGATACGAGCAGTACTTC. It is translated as CSVRQVGYEQYF.

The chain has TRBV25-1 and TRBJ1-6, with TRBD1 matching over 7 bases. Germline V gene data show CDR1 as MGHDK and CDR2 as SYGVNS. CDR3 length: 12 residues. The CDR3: CAAEGAGSPLHF. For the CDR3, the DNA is TGTGCTGCGGAGGGGGCCGGTTCACCCCTCCACTTT.

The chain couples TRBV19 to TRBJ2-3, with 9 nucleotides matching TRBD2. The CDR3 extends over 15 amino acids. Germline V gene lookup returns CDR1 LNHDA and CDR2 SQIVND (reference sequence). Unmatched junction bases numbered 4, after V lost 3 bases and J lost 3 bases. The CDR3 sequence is CASSIRTSETDTQYF. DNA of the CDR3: TGTGCCAGTAGTATTCGGACTAGCGAGACAGATACGCAGTATTTT.

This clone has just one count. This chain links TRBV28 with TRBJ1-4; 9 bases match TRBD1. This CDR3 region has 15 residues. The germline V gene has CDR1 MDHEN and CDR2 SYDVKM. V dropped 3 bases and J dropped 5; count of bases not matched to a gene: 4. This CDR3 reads CASSFRGTGNEKLFF. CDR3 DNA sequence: TGTGCCAGCAGTTTTAGAGGGACAGGGAATGAAAAACTGTTTTTT.

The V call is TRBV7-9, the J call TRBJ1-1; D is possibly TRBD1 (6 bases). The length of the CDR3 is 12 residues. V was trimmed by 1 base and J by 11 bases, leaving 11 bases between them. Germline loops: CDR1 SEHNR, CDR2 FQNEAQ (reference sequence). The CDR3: CASSLGAQGAFF. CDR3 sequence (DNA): TGTGCCAGCAGCTTAGGGGCCCAGGGGGCTTTCTTT.

CDR3 residues: CASSYGTSGARRGGELFF. CDR3 nucleotide sequence: TGTGCCAGCAGCTACGGGACTAGCGGGGCCCGAAGGGGCGGGGAGCTGTTTTTT. This rearrangement joins TRBV7-2 to TRBJ2-2; 13 bases fit TRBD2. The germline V gene has CDR1 SGHTA and CDR2 FQGNSA. V shed 4 bases and J 7 bases; nucleotides not matched to a gene: 12. CDR3 size: 18 residues.

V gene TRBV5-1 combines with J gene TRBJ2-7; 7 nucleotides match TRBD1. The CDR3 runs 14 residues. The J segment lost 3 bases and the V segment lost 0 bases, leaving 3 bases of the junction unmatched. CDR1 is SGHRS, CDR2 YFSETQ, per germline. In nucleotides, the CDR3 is TGCGCCAGCAGCTTGGAAACAGGGGTCTACGAGCAGTACTTC. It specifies CASSLETGVYEQYF.

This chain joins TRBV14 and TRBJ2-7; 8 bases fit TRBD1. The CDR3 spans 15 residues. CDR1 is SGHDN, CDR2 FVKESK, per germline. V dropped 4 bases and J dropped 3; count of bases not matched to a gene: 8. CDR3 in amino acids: CASSPWTGSFYEQYF. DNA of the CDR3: TGTGCCAGCAGCCCGTGGACAGGGTCCTTCTACGAGCAGTACTTC.

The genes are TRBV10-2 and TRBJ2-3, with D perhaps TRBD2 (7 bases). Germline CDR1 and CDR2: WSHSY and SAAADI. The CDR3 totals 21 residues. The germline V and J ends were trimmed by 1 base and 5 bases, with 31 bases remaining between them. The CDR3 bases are TGCGCCAGCAGTGAGTACTGGACACGCACGGGGGCAATTATAGCGGGAGATACGCAGTATTTT. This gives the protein CASSEYWTRTGAIIAGDTQYF.

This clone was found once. The CDR3 DNA is TGTGCCAGCACCGCGAGCCTCTACGAGCAGTACTTC. Translated, it gives CASTASLYEQYF. J is TRBJ2-7 and V is TRBV28; D not resolved. The CDR3 spans 12 residues. CDR1 and CDR2 from the germline V gene are MDHEN and SYDVKM. Trimming cost V 7 bases and J 3 bases, with 10 bases left between them.

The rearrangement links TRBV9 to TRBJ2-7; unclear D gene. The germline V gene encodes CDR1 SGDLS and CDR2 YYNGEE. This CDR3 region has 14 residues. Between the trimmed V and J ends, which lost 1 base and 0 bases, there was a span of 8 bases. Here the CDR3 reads CASSVLLGSYEQYF. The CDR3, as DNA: TGTGCCAGCAGCGTACTCCTAGGCTCCTACGAGCAGTACTTC.

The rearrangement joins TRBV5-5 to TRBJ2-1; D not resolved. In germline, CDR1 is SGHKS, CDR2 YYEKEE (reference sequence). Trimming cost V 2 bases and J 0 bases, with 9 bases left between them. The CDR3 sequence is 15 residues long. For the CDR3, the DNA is TGTGCCAGCAGCTTTCTAGACCCCTCCTACAATGAGCAGTTCTTC. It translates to CASSFLDPSYNEQFF.

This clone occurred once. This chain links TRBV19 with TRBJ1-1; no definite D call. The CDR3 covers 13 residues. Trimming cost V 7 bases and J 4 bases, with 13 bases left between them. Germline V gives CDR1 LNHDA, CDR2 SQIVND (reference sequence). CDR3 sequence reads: CASTTSETTEAFF. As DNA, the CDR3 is TGTGCCAGTACCACCTCGGAGACCACTGAAGCTTTCTTT.

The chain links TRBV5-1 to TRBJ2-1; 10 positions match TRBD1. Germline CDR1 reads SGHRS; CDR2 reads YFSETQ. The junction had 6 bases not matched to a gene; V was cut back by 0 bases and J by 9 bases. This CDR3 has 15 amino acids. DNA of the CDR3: TGCGCCAGCAGCTTGGCCGGACAGGGGGTCGGTGAGCAGTTCTTC. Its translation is CASSLAGQGVGEQFF.

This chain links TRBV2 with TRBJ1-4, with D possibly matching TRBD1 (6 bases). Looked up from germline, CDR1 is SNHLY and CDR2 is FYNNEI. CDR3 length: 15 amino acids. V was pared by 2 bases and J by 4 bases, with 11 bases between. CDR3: CASSETGSINEKLFF. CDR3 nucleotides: TGTGCCAGCAGTGAAACAGGGTCGATTAATGAAAAACTGTTTTTT.

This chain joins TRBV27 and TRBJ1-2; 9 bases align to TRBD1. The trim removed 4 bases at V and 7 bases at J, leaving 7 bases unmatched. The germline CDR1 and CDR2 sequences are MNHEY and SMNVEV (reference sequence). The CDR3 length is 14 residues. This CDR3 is CASSSGQGRRGYTF. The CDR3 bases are TGTGCCAGCAGTTCAGGACAGGGGCGGCGTGGCTACACCTTC.

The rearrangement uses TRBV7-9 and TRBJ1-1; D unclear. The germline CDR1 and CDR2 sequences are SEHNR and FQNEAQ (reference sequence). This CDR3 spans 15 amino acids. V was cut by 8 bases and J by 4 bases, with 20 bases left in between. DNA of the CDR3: TGTGCCAGCGTTTTTGCCGGAGGAGGGAGCACTGAAGCTTTCTTT. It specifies CASVFAGGGSTEAFF.

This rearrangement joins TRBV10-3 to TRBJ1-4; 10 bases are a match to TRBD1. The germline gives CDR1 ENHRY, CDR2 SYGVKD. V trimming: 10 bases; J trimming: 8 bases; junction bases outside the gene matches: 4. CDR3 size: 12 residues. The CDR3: CASGQGEEKLFF. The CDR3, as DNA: TGTGCCAGTGGACAGGGGGAAGAAAAACTGTTTTTT.